The clone carrying this T cell receptor beta chain was detected many times. Its specificity is not known. This record comes from a study of T-cell reconstitution after alpha-beta-depleted transplantation in children. Study-level results: Some patients owed their high day-60 TCRbeta diversity to surviving recipient T cells and thymic progenitors. T cells produced anew were the main source of T-cell counts and diversity one year after transplant. Expanded graft clones, several hundred of them, were reportedly the source of alpha-beta T cells about two months after transplant.

The CDR3 consists of 17 residues. V trimming: 6 bases; J trimming: 4 bases; junction bases outside the gene matches: 16. Unique molecular identifiers were used in preparing the TCRbeta library. MiXCR, run by TCRdb on the PCR reads, gives a single entry per CDR3 protein. This table has 300,000 to 350,000 distinct CDR3 sequences, 16% appearing once. This chain uses TRBV12-3 or TRBV12-4 with TRBJ2-3; 7 nucleotides match TRBD1. The sequence derives from a male patient between 2 and 9 years old who had a stem cell transplant for acute lymphoblastic leukemia, so the T cells may come from the graft donor. The material sequenced was PBMCs, mostly from graft donor cells, taken 360 days after TCRalphabeta/CD19-depleted stem cell transplant. CDR3 protein: CASRNPYQGESSDTQYF. The DNA for the CDR3 is TGTGCCAGCAGGAACCCCTATCAGGGGGAGTCGTCAGATACGCAGTATTTT.